The rows below give T cell receptor beta chains drawn from one sample of a study of blood T cell repertoires in COVID-19. The assay was immunoSEQ multiplex PCR, and TCRdb's table has in-frame clones only and misses some. The table includes 350,000 or so clones, roughly 90% detected once. The sequenced material came from PBMCs or T cells enriched from blood (not recorded which). These receptors all stem from a woman in her twenties or thirties who had been exposed to COVID-19. Both conserved end residues are part of each CDR3. Clone size appears in some rows only: once, few, many, or a class for an expanded clone.

TRBJ2-7	TRBV7-9	.	CASSPDRDRVITYF
TRBJ2-1	TRBV24-1	.	CATSDTGTEIYNEQFF
TRBJ2-1	TRBV2	.	CASSESGGLDEQFF
TRBJ1-3	TRBV11-1	.	CASSHPGHTSGNTIYF
TRBJ1-5	TRBV28	.	CASSLDRDDQPQHF
TRBJ2-5	TRBV4-2	.	CASSQEVAGGPQETQYF
TRBJ1-3	TRBV9	.	CASSVGGTAGNTIYF
TRBJ2-1	TRBV7-8	.	CASSLSSGAPVNEQFF
TRBJ1-5	TRBV23-1	.	CASSQSSPDRISNQPQHF
TRBJ1-3	TRBV7-8	.	CASRGQGPGNTIYF
TRBJ1-5	TRBV4-1	.	CASSPDSHNQPQHF
TRBJ2-3	TRBV28	few	CASSRWASGSGDTQYF
TRBJ1-2	TRBV18	.	CASSPLGGDYGYTF
TRBJ2-3	TRBV28	.	CASSLASGDGSTDTQYF
TRBJ1-1	TRBV7-9	.	CASSSQSGGPSTEAFF
TRBJ2-7	TRBV7-6	few	CASTSVRGSYEQYF
TRBJ2-3	TRBV7-9	.	CASSLALAGSTDTQYF
TRBJ2-7	TRBV6-6	.	CASRRTPGLAGGGSYEQYF
TRBJ2-3	TRBV11-2	.	CASSSPPGQGSLNTDTQYF
TRBJ2-7	TRBV5-1	.	CASSPEVAADEQYF
TRBJ2-1	TRBV5-1	few	CASSTGGAVYNEQFF
TRBJ1-4	TRBV3-1/TRBV3-2	.	CASSRLLGEKLFF
TRBJ2-1	TRBV29-1	.	CSARTRGTDNNEQFF
TRBJ1-1	TRBV18	.	CASSPPQGAGTEAFF
TRBJ1-3	TRBV5-1	.	CASSLEGQNTGNTIYF
TRBJ1-4	TRBV14	.	CASSQGRNRDPNEKLFF
TRBJ1-1	TRBV5-1	.	CASSLLGGGGQMNTEAFF
TRBJ1-6	TRBV5-1	.	CASSLVADRGMMSYNSPLHF
TRBJ2-7	TRBV11-2	.	CASSLDLSWGGLHYEQYF
TRBJ2-1	TRBV27	.	CASRSGGNAYNEQFF
TRBJ2-2	TRBV3-1/TRBV3-2	once	CASSPGLDWAGELFF
TRBJ1-5	TRBV12-5	.	CASLDGISNQPQHF
TRBJ2-6	TRBV19	.	CASSPTRGSGANVLTF
TRBJ2-7	TRBV7-6	.	CASSSLAGAAAPYEQYF
TRBJ1-2	TRBV28	.	CAINRGTNYGYTF
TRBJ2-5	TRBV6-1	.	CASSELQGTTAQETQYF
TRBJ2-3	TRBV3-1/TRBV3-2	.	CASSESGQGWADTQYF
TRBJ1-5	TRBV5-1	.	CASSPGTGDQPQHF